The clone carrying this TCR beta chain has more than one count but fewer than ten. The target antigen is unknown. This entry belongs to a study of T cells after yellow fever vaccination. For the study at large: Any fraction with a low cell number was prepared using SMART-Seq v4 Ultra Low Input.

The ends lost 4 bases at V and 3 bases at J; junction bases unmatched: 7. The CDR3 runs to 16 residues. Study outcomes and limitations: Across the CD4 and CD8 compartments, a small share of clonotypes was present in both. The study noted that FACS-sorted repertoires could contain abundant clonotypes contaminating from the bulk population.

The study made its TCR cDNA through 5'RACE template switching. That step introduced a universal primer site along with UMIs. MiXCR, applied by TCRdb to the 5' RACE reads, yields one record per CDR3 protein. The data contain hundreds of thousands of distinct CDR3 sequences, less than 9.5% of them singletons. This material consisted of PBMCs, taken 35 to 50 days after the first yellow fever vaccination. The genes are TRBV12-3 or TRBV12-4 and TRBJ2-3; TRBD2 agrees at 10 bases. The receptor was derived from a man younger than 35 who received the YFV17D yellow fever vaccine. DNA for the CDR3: TGTGCCAGCAGTTCCCAGGCTAGCGGGGGAACAGATACGCAGTATTTT. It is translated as CASSSQASGGTDTQYF.